Following are 28 T cell receptor beta chains from one sample sequenced in a study of radiotherapy plus CTLA-4 blockade in lung cancer. The method was immunoSEQ multiplex PCR; TCRdb's version includes in-frame clones alone and lacks a portion of them. The sample yields 80,000 to 100,000 clones, 82% seen once. The sample was peripheral blood, taken from a patient treated with radiotherapy plus ipilimumab. Receptors were obtained from a human donor with non-small cell lung cancer who had a partial response to radiotherapy plus ipilimumab.

This chain connects TRBV10-2 to TRBJ2-2; D unclear. The germline V gene encodes CDR1 WSHSY and CDR2 SAAADI. The ends were cut back, 7 bases at V and 0 bases at J, with 18 bases in the middle. The CDR3 consists of 17 residues. CDR3 in DNA: TGCGCCAGCACCGGAACAGCATATCGCACGAACACCGGGGAGCTGTTTTTT. It yields the protein CASTGTAYRTNTGELFF.

The rearrangement uses TRBV18 and TRBJ1-1; 9 bases line up with TRBD1. J gave up 1 base and V 6 bases, and 9 bases lay outside the gene matches. This CDR3 comprises 16 residues. The germline gives CDR1 KGHSH, CDR2 LQKENI. Here the CDR3 DNA reads TGTGCCAGCTCCCTAGGACAGGGGTCCTCGAACACTGAAGCTTTCTTT. Amino acids: CASSLGQGSSNTEAFF.

V is TRBV11-2 and J is TRBJ1-5, with 7 bases matching TRBD1. This CDR3 region has 18 residues. V shed 1 base and J 4 bases; nucleotides not matched to a gene: 13. Per the germline V gene, CDR1 is SGHAT and CDR2 is FQNNGV. The CDR3 sequence: CASSLGGPDRRPNQPQHF. In nucleotides, the CDR3 is TGTGCCAGCAGCTTAGGGGGCCCGGACAGGCGTCCTAATCAGCCCCAGCATTTT.

This clone appeared a few times. V and J are TRBV28 and TRBJ2-7; TRBD1 aligns across 12 bases. The germline V gene has CDR1 MDHEN and CDR2 SYDVKM. The CDR3 contains 15 residues. The J segment lost 4 bases and the V segment lost 6 bases, leaving 7 bases of the junction unmatched. CDR3 in amino acids: CASRAGTGGNYEQYF. CDR3 sequence (DNA): TGTGCCAGCAGAGCCGGGACAGGGGGCAATTACGAGCAGTACTTC.

V gene TRBV19 combines with J gene TRBJ2-5; 8 bases line up with TRBD1. This CDR3 is built from 14 residues. V gave up 4 bases and J gave up 2 bases; unmatched junction bases: 3. In germline, CDR1 is LNHDA, CDR2 SQIVND (reference sequence). The CDR3 spells CASSSNRGQETQYF. CDR3 nucleotides: TGTGCCAGTAGTAGTAACAGGGGGCAAGAGACCCAGTACTTC. Combining the CDR3 with reference TRBV19 and TRBJ2-5 gives the whole variable domain DGGITQSPKYLFRKEGQNVTLSCEQNLNHDAMYWYRQDPGQGLRLIYYSQIVNDFQKGDIAEGYSVSREKKESFPLTVTSAQKNPTAFYLCASSSNRGQETQYFGPGTRLLVL.

The chain combines TRBV7-2 with TRBJ1-2; 7 positions match TRBD1. Germline V gives CDR1 SGHTA, CDR2 FQGNSA. This CDR3 has 14 residues. The ends lost 3 bases at V and 7 bases at J; junction bases unmatched: 8. The CDR3 coding sequence is TGTGCCAGCAGCTTGGGACAGACTACTAGTGGCTACACCTTC. Translation: CASSLGQTTSGYTF.

The chain has TRBV6-5 and TRBJ2-7; 12 bases map to TRBD2. This CDR3 is built from 14 residues. Germline V CDR1 and CDR2: MNHEY, SVGAGI. The trim removed 5 bases at V and 3 bases at J, leaving 2 bases unmatched. DNA for the CDR3: TGTGCCAGCAGTCTAGCGGGAGGGGTCTACGAGCAGTACTTC. This encodes CASSLAGGVYEQYF.

This clone was found once. This chain joins TRBV19 and TRBJ1-1, with D unresolved. Trimming took off 4 bases at V and 3 bases at J, with 9 bases between the two ends. The CDR3 extends over 13 amino acids. Germline V gives CDR1 LNHDA, CDR2 SQIVND (reference sequence). The CDR3 loop is CASSNPGYTEAFF. The CDR3, as DNA: TGTGCCAGTAGTAATCCGGGGTACACTGAAGCTTTCTTT.

V is TRBV30 and J is TRBJ1-5; D uncertain. Germline V gives CDR1 GTSNPN, CDR2 SVGIG (reference sequence). The ends were cut back, 5 bases at V and 3 bases at J, with 17 bases in the middle. The CDR3 covers 15 residues. The CDR3 region is CAWAAGSGFNQPQHF. CDR3 DNA sequence: TGTGCCTGGGCGGCGGGCAGCGGCTTCAATCAGCCCCAGCATTTT.

The chain is built from TRBV4-1 and TRBJ2-3; the D gene is possibly TRBD1 (5 bases). The CDR3 has 15 amino acids. Germline V gene data show CDR1 as MGHRA and CDR2 as YSYEKL. The V gene lost 7 bases and the J gene lost 4 bases, with 18 bases spanning the gap. This CDR3 reads CASNPRPGSADTQYF. CDR3 bases: TGCGCCAGCAACCCGAGGCCAGGGTCGGCAGATACGCAGTATTTT.

The V and J genes are TRBV20-1 and TRBJ1-1, with D tentatively TRBD1 (5 bases). The V end lost 0 bases, the J end lost 11 bases, and 10 bases lay between the germline ends. There are 11 residues in the CDR3. Germline CDR1 and CDR2: DFQATT and SNEGSKA (reference sequence). CDR3 DNA sequence: TGCAGTGCTAGAGACGGGGGGTGGGCTTTCTTT. Residues: CSARDGGWAFF.

The V call is TRBV28, the J call TRBJ2-3; tentatively, D is TRBD1 (6 bases). The CDR3 length is 16 residues. V was trimmed by 6 bases and J by 1 base, leaving 17 bases between them. Germline CDR1 and CDR2: MDHEN and SYDVKM. The CDR3 nucleotides read TGTGCCAGCAGGTCTCAAGGGGGAGAGGGCACAGATACGCAGTATTTT. Its protein is CASRSQGGEGTDTQYF.

The rearrangement uses TRBV2 and TRBJ1-1; 8 nucleotides agree with TRBD1. With V trimmed by 7 bases and J by 0 bases, 4 bases remained unmatched. The germline gives CDR1 SNHLY, CDR2 FYNNEI. This CDR3 is built from 14 residues. Here the CDR3 DNA reads TGTGCCAGCACTAGGACAGGGTTGAACACTGAAGCTTTCTTT. Protein product: CASTRTGLNTEAFF.

This clone showed up just once. This rearrangement joins TRBV7-9 to TRBJ2-5; TRBD2 matches 8 bases. Germline lookup yields CDR1 SEHNR and CDR2 FQNEAQ (reference sequence). With 5 bases clipped from V and 5 bases from J, the junction kept 13 bases outside the gene matches. The CDR3 extends over 16 amino acids. CDR3: CASSRRLAGRAETQYF. In DNA, the CDR3 is TGTGCCAGCAGCCGACGATTAGCGGGAAGGGCGGAGACCCAGTACTTC.

This chain joins TRBV7-7 and TRBJ2-5, with 9 bases identical to TRBD1. Germline V gene lookup returns CDR1 SSHAT and CDR2 FNYEAQ (reference sequence). The CDR3 is 14 residues long. After removal of 5 bases from V and 4 bases from J, the junction contained 5 bases not matched to a gene. The CDR3 DNA reads TGTGCCAGCAGCCAGACAGGGGGAGGAGAGACCCAGTACTTC. It codes for CASSQTGGGETQYF.

This chain joins TRBV5-1 and TRBJ1-3; tentatively, D is TRBD1 (5 bases). There are 14 residues in the CDR3. Trimming took 5 bases from V and 4 from J, leaving 13 bases between them. Germline values: CDR1 SGHRS, CDR2 YFSETQ. CDR3 bases: TGCGCCAGCAGGGAGGGGCAAGGAGGAAACACCATATATTTT. It is translated as CASREGQGGNTIYF.

The genes are TRBV7-8 and TRBJ2-7, with D unresolved. V was trimmed by 5 bases and J by 7 bases, leaving 21 bases between them. Germline V gene data show CDR1 as SGHVS and CDR2 as FQNEAQ. The CDR3 contains 15 residues. The CDR3 is CASSPLGAARGEQYF. CDR3 bases: TGTGCCAGCAGCCCCTTGGGTGCGGCGCGCGGAGAGCAGTACTTC.

The rearrangement links TRBV2 to TRBJ2-7; unclear D gene. V was shortened by 6 bases and J by 3 bases, with 9 bases between the two germline ends. This CDR3 is 12 amino acids long. Per germline, CDR1 SNHLY and CDR2 FYNNEI. The CDR3 loop reads CASSQEIYEQYF. The CDR3 DNA follows: TGTGCCAGCAGCCAGGAAATCTACGAGCAGTACTTC.

This chain uses TRBV29-1 with TRBJ1-1; D might be TRBD1 (6 bases). V lost 1 base and J lost 2, with 8 bases in between. CDR1 is SQVTM, CDR2 ANQGSEA, per germline. The CDR3 length is 13 residues. As DNA, the CDR3 is TGCAGCGTTGAAGTGGGGGCCAACACTGAAGCTTTCTTT. Protein product: CSVEVGANTEAFF.

The chain links TRBV10-3 to TRBJ1-5; 8 nucleotides match TRBD1. The V segment lost 4 bases and the J segment 1 base; nucleotides outside the gene matches: 3. This CDR3 is built from 15 residues. The V gene's germline CDR1 is ENHRY and CDR2 SYGVKD. The CDR3 here is CAISAGGASNQPQHF. DNA for the CDR3: TGTGCCATCAGTGCAGGGGGCGCGAGCAATCAGCCCCAGCATTTT.

This sequence joins TRBV5-8 and TRBJ1-1, with unresolved D. The V end was cut by 6 bases, the J end by 3 bases, with 9 bases between. Germline-derived CDR1 and CDR2 are SGHTS and YDEGEE. The CDR3 is made up of 12 amino acids. This CDR3 is CASTRDDTEAFF. The CDR3 DNA reads as TGTGCCAGCACTCGCGATGACACTGAAGCTTTCTTT.

The chain links TRBV27 to TRBJ2-5; unclear D gene. Germline V gene data show CDR1 as MNHEY and CDR2 as SMNVEV (reference sequence). This CDR3 has 12 residues. The ends were cut back, 4 bases at V and 2 bases at J, with 5 bases in the middle. The CDR3 loop is CASSSSQETQYF. The CDR3 DNA is TGTGCCAGCAGTTCCAGTCAAGAGACCCAGTACTTC.

This chain connects TRBV5-4 to TRBJ2-5, with TRBD2 identical over 12 bases. This CDR3 is 15 amino acids long. V dropped 4 bases and J dropped 6; count of bases not matched to a gene: 7. Germline CDR1 is SGHNT and CDR2 is YYREEE (reference sequence). CDR3 sequence: CASSPGTSGSKTQYF. CDR3 nucleotide sequence: TGTGCCAGCAGCCCAGGGACTAGCGGGTCGAAGACCCAGTACTTC.

The chain couples TRBV6-1 to TRBJ1-2; 8 bases agree with TRBD1. The CDR3 extends over 12 amino acids. J was trimmed by 8 bases and V by 8 bases; bases with no gene match: 7. From germline, CDR1 is MNHNS and CDR2 SASEGT. The CDR3 spells CASEDRVNGYTF. CDR3 in DNA: TGTGCCAGCGAGGACAGGGTGAACGGCTACACCTTC.

CDR3 DNA: TGTGCCAGCTCACCGCGGGGACAGGCTGAAGCTTTCTTT. Protein product: CASSPRGQAEAFF. The V and J genes are TRBV18 and TRBJ1-1; the match to TRBD1 covers 8 bases. The germline gives CDR1 KGHSH, CDR2 LQKENI. V trimming: 3 bases; J trimming: 6 bases; junction bases outside the gene matches: 3. This CDR3 is built from 13 residues. Full variable domain (rest looked up from reference TRBV18 and TRBJ1-1): NAGVMQNPRHLVRRRGQEARLRCSPMKGHSHVYWYRQLPEEGLKFMVYLQKENIIDESGMPKERFSAEFPKEGPSILRIQQVVRGDSAAYFCASSPRGQAEAFFGQGTRLTVV.

The rearrangement joins TRBV5-6 to TRBJ2-1; 10 positions agree with TRBD2. The V segment lost 4 bases and the J segment 7 bases; nucleotides outside the gene matches: 8. Germline V gene lookup returns CDR1 SGHDT and CDR2 YYEEEE. The length of the CDR3 is 15 residues. CDR3 amino acids: CASSVSGRAGNEQFF. The CDR3 DNA follows: TGTGCCAGCAGCGTAAGCGGGAGGGCCGGTAATGAGCAGTTCTTC.

The genes are TRBV5-1 and TRBJ2-1, with D perhaps TRBD1 (6 bases). Germline loops: CDR1 SGHRS, CDR2 YFSETQ. The CDR3 totals 14 residues. V lost 0 bases to trimming and J lost 7 bases, with 11 bases between them. The CDR3 DNA reads TGCGCCAGCAGCTTGGCTAACAGGGAGAATGAGCAGTTCTTC. Translating it yields CASSLANRENEQFF. The whole variable domain, filled in from reference TRBV5-1 and TRBJ2-1, reads KAGVTQTPRYLIKTRGQQVTLSCSPISGHRSVSWYQQTPGQGLQFLFEYFSETQRNKGNFPGRFSGRQFSNSRSEMNVSTLELGDSALYLCASSLANRENEQFFGPGTRLTVL.

This chain connects TRBV18 to TRBJ1-4, with 7 bases fitting TRBD1. J lost 5 bases, V lost 2 bases, and 11 bases had no gene match. The V gene's germline CDR1 is KGHSH and CDR2 LQKENI. The CDR3 covers 17 residues. This CDR3 reads CASSPIQTRGWNEKLFF. The CDR3 DNA reads as TGTGCCAGCTCACCAATCCAGACCAGGGGGTGGAATGAAAAACTGTTTTTT.